Shown below are 21 T cell receptor beta chains from a single sample sequenced in a study of cytomegalovirus exposure and HLA in healthy donors. Primers for the PCR totalled 60 Vbeta and 13 Jbeta. Data came from immunoSEQ multiplex PCR; TCRdb stores just in-frame clones and leaves some out. The data contain about 160,000 clones, approximately 84% of them singletons. Sequencing was carried out using PBMCs. The receptors originated from a man younger than 35 in good health and CMV-seropositive.

This chain uses TRBV10-3 with TRBJ2-1; possibly TRBD1 for D (6 bases). CDR3 length: 10 residues. Germline assignment: CDR1 ENHRY and CDR2 SYGVKD. V lost 8 bases, J lost 8 bases, and 7 bases lay in between. This chain's CDR3 is CAIGGDEQFF. CDR3 in DNA: TGTGCCATCGGGGGCGATGAGCAGTTCTTC.

The chain links TRBV7-2 to TRBJ2-7; perhaps TRBD1 as D (6 bases). The V end lost 4 bases, the J end lost 5 bases, and 18 bases lay between the germline ends. This CDR3 comprises 15 residues. Germline V gene lookup returns CDR1 SGHTA and CDR2 FQGNSA. The DNA of the CDR3 is TGTGCCAGCAGCTCAGCGGCACAGGGCATCGACGAGCAGTACTTC. Protein: CASSSAAQGIDEQYF.

The chain couples TRBV5-4 to TRBJ2-3, with 11 nucleotides matching TRBD2. The CDR3 totals 16 residues. Germline-derived CDR1 and CDR2 are SGHNT and YYREEE (reference sequence). The V gene end was trimmed by 5 bases and the J gene end by 2 bases; junction bases not matched to a gene: 7. The chain's CDR3 is CASSPSGGLTTDTQYF. CDR3 bases: TGTGCCAGCAGTCCTAGCGGGGGGCTGACCACAGATACGCAGTATTTT.

V usage is TRBV10-3 and J usage is TRBJ2-1, with a weak D call TRBD1 (6 bases). V shed 6 bases and J shed 7 bases, with 16 bases lying between them. Germline V gene sequence: CDR1 ENHRY, CDR2 SYGVKD. The length of the CDR3 is 14 residues. The CDR3 region is CAIREQGKQNEQFF. DNA of the CDR3: TGTGCCATCAGGGAACAGGGAAAGCAGAATGAGCAGTTCTTC.

This clone has a single count. The rearrangement links TRBV7-2 to TRBJ2-4, with 8 bases that match TRBD1. Germline V CDR1 and CDR2: SGHTA, FQGNSA. V gave up 5 bases and J gave up 9 bases; unmatched junction bases: 6. CDR3 length: 13 amino acids. The CDR3 sequence is CASSGGQGGIQYF. The CDR3 bases are TGTGCCAGCAGCGGAGGACAGGGAGGCATTCAGTACTTC. Complete variable domain (other parts from reference TRBV7-2 and TRBJ2-4): GAGVSQSPSNKVTEKGKDVELRCDPISGHTALYWYRQSLGQGLEFLIYFQGNSAPDKSGLPSDRFSAERTGGSVSTLTIQRTQQEDSAVYLCASSGGQGGIQYFGAGTRLSVL.

The V gene is TRBV7-2, the J gene TRBJ2-3, with D uncertain. This CDR3 has 14 amino acids. Trimming shortened V by 3 bases and J by 3 bases, and 10 bases separated the two germline ends. The V gene's germline CDR1 is SGHTA and CDR2 FQGNSA. This CDR3 reads CASSLGFVTDTQYF. CDR3 bases: TGTGCCAGCAGCTTGGGCTTTGTTACAGATACGCAGTATTTT.

The chain recombines TRBV30 with TRBJ1-5; tentatively, D is TRBD1 (6 bases). The CDR3 loop spans 13 amino acids. The V gene lost 5 bases and the J gene lost 7 bases, with 15 bases spanning the gap. Per germline, CDR1 GTSNPN and CDR2 SVGIG (reference sequence). CDR3: CAWARGLGQPQHF. Here the CDR3 DNA reads TGTGCCTGGGCGCGGGGGCTGGGACAGCCCCAGCATTTT.

The CDR3 nucleotides are TGCGCCAGCACGCGACCGCGGACAGGGGATCGGCGGGCCTATGGCTACACCTTC. Translating it yields CASTRPRTGDRRAYGYTF. The chain is built from TRBV23-1 and TRBJ1-2; 9 bases are shared with TRBD1. TRBV23-1 falls under the ORF class, with uncertain function. CDR3 length equals 18 residues. After removal of 7 bases from V and 4 bases from J, the junction contained 19 bases not matched to a gene.

The chain joins TRBV5-4 to TRBJ2-1; 8 positions agree with TRBD1. The V and J ends lost 3 bases and 3 bases, in that order; junction bases with no gene match: 5. The germline V gene encodes CDR1 SGHNT and CDR2 YYREEE (reference sequence). The length of the CDR3 is 15 residues. CDR3 residues: CASSWGTGFYNEQFF. The CDR3 DNA follows: TGTGCCAGCAGCTGGGGGACAGGCTTCTACAATGAGCAGTTCTTC.

This clone was detected a few times. The genes are TRBV4-3 and TRBJ2-2, with D perhaps matching TRBD2 (5 bases). The CDR3 has 17 residues. V was trimmed by 0 bases and J by 1 base, leaving 12 bases between them. The germline CDR1 and CDR2 sequences are LGHNA and YSLEER. The CDR3: CASSQEGGSKNTGELFF. CDR3 bases: TGCGCCAGCAGCCAAGAAGGAGGTTCAAAGAACACCGGGGAGCTGTTTTTT.

The V and J genes are TRBV28 and TRBJ1-2; tentative D call: TRBD1 (5 bases). This CDR3 comprises 12 residues. V was pared by 2 bases and J by 7 bases, with 8 bases between. Germline V gene data show CDR1 as MDHEN and CDR2 as SYDVKM. CDR3: CASSLAGLGYTF. In nucleotides, the CDR3 is TGTGCCAGCAGTTTAGCAGGGCTTGGCTACACCTTC.

V gene TRBV4-2 combines with J gene TRBJ1-5; D not resolved. V shed 0 bases and J shed 6 bases, with 9 bases lying between them. This CDR3 contains 14 residues. CDR1 and CDR2 (germline): LGHNA, YNFKEQ. CDR3 in amino acids: CASSQESGGQPQHF. The CDR3 coding sequence is TGTGCCAGCAGCCAAGAGTCCGGCGGTCAGCCCCAGCATTTT.

This clone showed up just a few times. V gene TRBV7-3 combines with J gene TRBJ2-2; tentatively, D is TRBD1 (7 bases). Germline V gene lookup returns CDR1 SGHTA and CDR2 FQGTGA. CDR3 length: 18 amino acids. With 2 bases removed from V and 2 bases from J, the gap between germline ends came to 18 bases. This chain's CDR3 is CASSLQGGLSSNTGELFF. The CDR3 DNA is TGTGCCAGCAGCTTACAGGGGGGACTCAGCTCTAACACCGGGGAGCTGTTTTTT.

The rearrangement links TRBV5-1 to TRBJ2-2; maybe TRBD1 (6 bases). Germline loops: CDR1 SGHRS, CDR2 YFSETQ. Trimming took off 0 bases at V and 0 bases at J, with 9 bases between the two ends. This CDR3 has 16 amino acids. The DNA of the CDR3 is TGCGCCAGCAGCTTGGGACAGGCCGCGAACACCGGGGAGCTGTTTTTT. Amino acid sequence: CASSLGQAANTGELFF.

This clone has only one observation. The rearrangement uses TRBV7-9 and TRBJ2-7; D is perhaps TRBD1 (6 bases). The germline CDR1 and CDR2 sequences are SEHNR and FQNEAQ (reference sequence). V was cut by 5 bases and J by 6 bases, with 11 bases left in between. The CDR3 totals 12 residues. Here the CDR3 DNA reads TGTGCCAGCAGCGAGAACAGGGCCGAGCAGTACTTC. Its translation is CASSENRAEQYF. Full variable domain (missing parts from reference TRBV7-9 and TRBJ2-7): DTGVSQNPRHKITKRGQNVTFRCDPISEHNRLYWYRQTLGQGPEFLTYFQNEAQLEKSRLLSDRFSAERPKGSFSTLEIQRTEQGDSAMYLCASSENRAEQYFGPGTRLTVT.

The sample holds one count of this clone. This chain uses TRBV14 with TRBJ2-1; D possibly corresponds to TRBD1 (5 bases). Trimming left V 1 base short and J 12 bases short, with 7 bases between. Per germline, CDR1 SGHDN and CDR2 FVKESK. The CDR3 runs 11 residues. CDR3 residues: CASSQGDRQFF. DNA for the CDR3: TGTGCCAGCAGCCAAGGAGACAGGCAGTTCTTC.

The rearrangement joins TRBV6-1 to TRBJ1-2; D gene uncertain. Germline CDR1 MNHNS, CDR2 SASEGT. V lost 5 bases and J 0 bases, leaving 10 bases between the germline ends. The CDR3 is 14 residues long. CDR3 residues: CASSSGNPNYGYTF. Written as DNA, the CDR3 is TGTGCCAGCAGTTCGGGGAATCCTAACTATGGCTACACCTTC.

This chain connects TRBV15 to TRBJ1-1; possibly TRBD1 for D (5 bases). CDR3 length: 14 amino acids. The V gene lost 1 base and the J gene lost 2 bases, with 8 bases spanning the gap. Per germline, CDR1 LNHNV and CDR2 YYDKDF (reference sequence). CDR3 amino acids: CATSRGTPNTEAFF. The CDR3 DNA sequence: TGTGCCACCAGCAGAGGGACACCTAACACTGAAGCTTTCTTT.

V and J are TRBV7-2 and TRBJ1-5; 7 bases are shared with TRBD1. Germline CDR1 SGHTA, CDR2 FQGNSA. V lost 2 bases to trimming and J lost 9 bases; unmatched junction nucleotides: 10. This CDR3 comprises 15 residues. CDR3 nucleotides: TGTGCCAGCAGCTTATATGGACAGGCGTCGACGCCCCAGCATTTT. It translates to CASSLYGQASTPQHF.

The genes are TRBV14 and TRBJ1-3; unclear D gene. Per germline, CDR1 SGHDN and CDR2 FVKESK. V was cut by 4 bases and J by 3 bases, with 10 bases left in between. This CDR3 has 14 amino acids. As DNA, the CDR3 is TGTGCCAGCAGCCCCCCCAGTAATGGAAACACCATATATTTT. This translates into CASSPPSNGNTIYF. Complete variable domain (other parts from reference TRBV14 and TRBJ1-3): EAGVTQFPSHSVIEKGQTVTLRCDPISGHDNLYWYRRVMGKEIKFLLHFVKESKQDESGMPNNRFLAERTGGTYSTLKVQPAELEDSGVYFCASSPPSNGNTIYFGEGSWLTVV.

The chain recombines TRBV6-4 with TRBJ2-3; D gene unclear. The CDR3 spans 14 residues. Trimming shortened V by 6 bases and J by 1 base, and 11 bases separated the two germline ends. Germline values: CDR1 MRHNA, CDR2 SNTAGT. The CDR3 is CASRPSPGTDTQYF. In DNA form, the CDR3 reads TGTGCCAGCAGACCGTCACCGGGCACAGATACGCAGTATTTT.